There are many counts of the clone carrying this T cell receptor beta chain. The record originates from a study of T cells in Graves' hyperthyroidism and ophthalmopathy. Study as a whole: The authors collected peripheral blood at initial diagnosis, before any treatment.

CDR1 and CDR2 from the germline V gene are SGDLS and YYNGEE. The V segment lost 1 base and the J segment 3 bases; nucleotides outside the gene matches: 10. The CDR3 has 16 amino acids. TCR beta CDR3 regions were amplified from RNA transcripts. HTBI primers were employed in a first-round RT-PCR of the TCR CDR3. In TCRdb, the multiplex PCR reads were re-called with MiXCR into one record per CDR3 protein. The sample records about 520,000 distinct CDR3 sequences, 20% being singletons. The chain employs TRBV9 and TRBJ2-7, with 7 bases fitting TRBD2. Source material: blood. The clonotype originates from a man younger than 35 with Graves' hyperthyroidism. In nucleotides, the CDR3 is TGTGCCAGCAGCGTAAGTGGCGGGGGAGGCCGCTACGAGCAGTACTTC. Translation gives CASSVSGGGGRYEQYF. Filled out from reference TRBV9 and TRBJ2-7, the complete variable domain reads DSGVTQTPKHLITATGQRVTLRCSPRSGDLSVYWYQQSLDQGLQFLIQYYNGEERAKGNILERFSAQQFPDLHSELNLSSLELGDSALYFCASSVSGGGGRYEQYFGPGTRLTVT.